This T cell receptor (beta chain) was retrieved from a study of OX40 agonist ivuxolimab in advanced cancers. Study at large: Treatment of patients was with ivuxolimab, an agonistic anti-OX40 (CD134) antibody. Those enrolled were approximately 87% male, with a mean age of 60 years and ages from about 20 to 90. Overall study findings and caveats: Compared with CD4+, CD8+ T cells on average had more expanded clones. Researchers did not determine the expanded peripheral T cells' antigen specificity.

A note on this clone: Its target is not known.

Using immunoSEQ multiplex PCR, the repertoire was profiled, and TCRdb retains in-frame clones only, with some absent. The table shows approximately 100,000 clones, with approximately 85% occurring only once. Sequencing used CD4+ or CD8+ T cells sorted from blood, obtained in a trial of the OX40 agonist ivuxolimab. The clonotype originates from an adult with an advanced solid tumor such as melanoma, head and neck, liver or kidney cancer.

CDR3 bases: TGCGCCAGCAGCCGGTCCAGTGGGGAGACCCAGTACTTC. Translated, it gives CASSRSSGETQYF. The V gene is TRBV10-1, the J gene TRBJ2-5; D remains ambiguous. Germline values: CDR1 WNHNN, CDR2 SYGVQD (reference sequence). The CDR3 consists of 13 residues. Trimming left V 6 bases short and J 5 bases short, with 13 bases between.